What follows are 14 T cell receptor beta chains derived from one specimen sequenced in a study of STAT5B mutations in CD4+ large granular lymphocyte leukemia. TCRdb's table, derived via immunoSEQ multiplex PCR, lists solely in-frame clones and lacks some. The sample carries about 4,900 clones, almost 90% recorded once. The sample taken for sequencing was PBMCs. These receptors were obtained from a man in his forties with CD4+ T-cell large granular lymphocyte leukemia.

This clone was found once. The gene calls are TRBV5-4 and TRBJ2-7; 13 nucleotides line up with TRBD2. After removal of 4 bases from V and 3 bases from J, the junction contained 7 bases not matched to a gene. The germline V gene has CDR1 SGHNT and CDR2 YYREEE (reference sequence). This CDR3 region has 16 residues. In nucleotides, the CDR3 is TGTGCCAGCAGCAAGGGACTAGCGGGGAATGACTACGAGCAGTACTTC. Amino acids: CASSKGLAGNDYEQYF.

This chain joins TRBV10-3 and TRBJ2-5; a weak D match, TRBD2 (6 bases). V lost 3 bases and J 3 bases, leaving 14 bases between the germline ends. Germline V CDR1 and CDR2: ENHRY, SYGVKD. The CDR3 is 15 amino acids. This CDR3 is CAISDGPGGEETQYF. DNA for the CDR3: TGTGCCATCAGTGACGGGCCAGGAGGGGAAGAGACCCAGTACTTC.

DNA of the CDR3: TGTGCCAGCTGGCGGACAGGGTCGATTGAAGCTTTCTTT. Amino acids: CASWRTGSIEAFF. The chain is built from TRBV6-5 and TRBJ1-1; 8 nucleotides line up with TRBD1. With 8 bases clipped from V and 7 bases from J, the junction kept 9 bases outside the gene matches. Germline V gene data show CDR1 as MNHEY and CDR2 as SVGAGI. The CDR3 is 13 residues long.

CDR3 sequence: CASSLAGGTTEAFF. The DNA of the CDR3 is TGTGCCAGCAGCTTAGCAGGGGGTACCACTGAAGCTTTCTTT. This sequence joins TRBV11-1 and TRBJ1-1; maybe TRBD1 (6 bases). Trimming shortened V by 0 bases and J by 4 bases, and 9 bases separated the two germline ends. The CDR3 length is 14 residues. Germline CDR1 SGHAT, CDR2 FQDESV (reference sequence).

The chain is built from TRBV30 and TRBJ1-3; tentatively, D is TRBD1 (5 bases). The V end lost 1 base, the J end lost 6 bases, and 10 bases lay between the germline ends. Germline assignment: CDR1 GTSNPN and CDR2 SVGIG (reference sequence). The CDR3 runs 13 residues. DNA of the CDR3: TGTGCCTGGAGTGAACAGGTTGAAAACACCATATATTTT. Encoded protein: CAWSEQVENTIYF. Based on the CDR3 plus reference TRBV30 and TRBJ1-3, the full variable domain is SQTIHQWPATLVQPVGSPLSLECTVEGTSNPNLYWYRQAAGRGLQLLFYSVGIGQISSEVPQNLSASRPQDRQFILSSKKLLLSDSGFYLCAWSEQVENTIYFGEGSWLTVV.

The CDR3 nucleotides are TGTGCCAAGAAAGGGGGGGCCTTTGGAGATACGCAGTATTTT. Its translation is CAKKGGAFGDTQYF. The J gene is TRBJ2-3, the V gene TRBV2; D may be TRBD2 (7 bases). CDR1 and CDR2 from the germline V gene are SNHLY and FYNNEI. V lost 10 bases and J 5 bases, leaving 19 bases between the germline ends. This CDR3 is 14 amino acids long.

The chain recombines TRBV10-1 with TRBJ1-2; D not certain. Looked up from germline, CDR1 is WNHNN and CDR2 is SYGVQD (reference sequence). The CDR3 length is 13 residues. V shed 0 bases and J shed 4 bases, with 6 bases lying between them. DNA of the CDR3: TGCGCCAGCAGTGAGTCGATACTCTATGGCTACACCTTC. Protein sequence: CASSESILYGYTF.

This chain connects TRBV7-8 to TRBJ2-2, with TRBD2 identical over 8 bases. Losses at the gene ends were 3 bases for V and 4 bases for J; bases not matched to a gene: 7. This CDR3 spans 16 amino acids. CDR1 and CDR2 from the germline V gene are SGHVS and FQNEAQ. CDR3 loop: CASSLREDVGTGELFF. The CDR3 region has the DNA TGTGCCAGCAGCTTGCGGGAGGACGTCGGCACCGGGGAGCTGTTTTTT.

A note on this clone: One end of the junction varies from germline; a read error may be responsible. The CDR3: CASSLITSEKLFF. CDR3 bases: TGTGCCAGCAGCTTGATTACTAGTGAAAAACTGTTTTTT. V is TRBV5-4 and J is TRBJ1-4; D is unclear. This CDR3 has 13 residues. Per germline, CDR1 SGHNT and CDR2 YYREEE (reference sequence).

The chain carries TRBV29-1 and TRBJ2-7, with 8 bases fitting TRBD1. J lost 6 bases, V lost 4 bases, and 2 bases had no gene match. Looked up from germline, CDR1 is SQVTM and CDR2 is ANQGSEA. CDR3 length: 11 amino acids. DNA of the CDR3: TGCAGCGTTGTGACAGGGGCCGAGCAGTACTTC. Translation gives CSVVTGAEQYF.

The rearrangement joins TRBV6-6 to TRBJ2-7; 7 nucleotides match TRBD2. There are 15 residues in the CDR3. The germline gives CDR1 MNHNY, CDR2 SVGAGI (reference sequence). The V and J ends lost 8 bases and 3 bases, in that order; junction bases with no gene match: 13. The CDR3: CASGIPGGVLYEQYF. For the CDR3, the DNA is TGTGCCAGCGGCATTCCGGGGGGTGTTCTCTACGAGCAGTACTTC.

The V and J genes are TRBV7-9 and TRBJ2-7; weak D call: TRBD1 (6 bases). Deletions cut 2 bases from V and 3 bases from J, with 8 bases between. Germline lookup yields CDR1 SEHNR and CDR2 FQNEAQ (reference sequence). CDR3 size: 13 residues. CDR3 amino acids: CASSLRGGYEQYF. The CDR3 bases are TGTGCCAGCAGCTTAAGAGGGGGCTACGAGCAGTACTTC.

The chain joins TRBV6-1 to TRBJ1-6; D is possibly TRBD1 (6 bases). Germline V gene sequence: CDR1 MNHNS, CDR2 SASEGT. The CDR3 loop spans 15 amino acids. V was trimmed by 6 bases and J by 9 bases, leaving 18 bases between them. The CDR3 here is CASRRPGGSGSPLHF. CDR3 nucleotides: TGTGCCAGCAGGAGGCCGGGGGGCTCGGGTTCACCCCTCCACTTT.

As concerns this clone: At one of its ends the junction is not consistent with the germline gene, which may arise from a read error. The V call is TRBV6-5, the J call TRBJ2-7; the D is unclear. The CDR3 has 11 amino acids. Germline values: CDR1 MNHEY, CDR2 SVGAGI. The CDR3 DNA reads as TGTGCCAGCAGTTACTCCCACGAGCAGTACTTC. Protein product: CASSYSHEQYF.